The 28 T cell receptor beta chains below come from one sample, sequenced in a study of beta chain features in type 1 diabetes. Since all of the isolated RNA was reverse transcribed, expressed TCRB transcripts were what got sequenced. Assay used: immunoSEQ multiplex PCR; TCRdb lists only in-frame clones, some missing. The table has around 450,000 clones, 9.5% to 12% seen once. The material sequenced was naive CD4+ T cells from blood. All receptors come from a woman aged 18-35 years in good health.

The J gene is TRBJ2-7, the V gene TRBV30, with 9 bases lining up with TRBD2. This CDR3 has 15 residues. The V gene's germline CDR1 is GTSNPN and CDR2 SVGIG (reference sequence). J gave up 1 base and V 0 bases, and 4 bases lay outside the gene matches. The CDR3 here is CAWSVPLAGSYEQYF. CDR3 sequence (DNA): TGTGCCTGGAGTGTACCCCTAGCGGGGTCCTACGAGCAGTACTTC.

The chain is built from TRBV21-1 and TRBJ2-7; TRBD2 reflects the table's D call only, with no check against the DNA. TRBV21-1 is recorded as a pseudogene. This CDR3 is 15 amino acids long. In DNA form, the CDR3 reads TGTGCCAGCAGAAAAAAATGTCGGGTCTCCTACGAGCAGTACGTC. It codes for CASRKKCRVSYEQYV.

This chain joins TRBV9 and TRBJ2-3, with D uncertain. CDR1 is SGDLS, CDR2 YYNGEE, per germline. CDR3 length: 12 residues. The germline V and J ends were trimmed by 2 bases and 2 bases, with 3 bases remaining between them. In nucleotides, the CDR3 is TGTGCCAGCAGCGTTTTCACAGATACGCAGTATTTT. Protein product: CASSVFTDTQYF.

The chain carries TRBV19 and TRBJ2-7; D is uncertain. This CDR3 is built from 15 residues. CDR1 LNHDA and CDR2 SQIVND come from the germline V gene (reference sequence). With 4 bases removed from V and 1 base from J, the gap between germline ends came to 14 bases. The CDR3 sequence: CASSTRPTPSYEQYF. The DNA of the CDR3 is TGTGCCAGTAGTACCAGACCCACCCCGTCCTACGAGCAGTACTTC.

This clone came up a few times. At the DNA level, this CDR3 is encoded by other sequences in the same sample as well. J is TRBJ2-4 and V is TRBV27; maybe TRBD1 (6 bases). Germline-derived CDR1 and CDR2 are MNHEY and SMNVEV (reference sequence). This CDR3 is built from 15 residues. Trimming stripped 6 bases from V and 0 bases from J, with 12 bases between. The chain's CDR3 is CASSPDRLAKNIQYF. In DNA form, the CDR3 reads TGTGCCAGCAGCCCGGACAGACTAGCCAAAAACATTCAGTACTTC.

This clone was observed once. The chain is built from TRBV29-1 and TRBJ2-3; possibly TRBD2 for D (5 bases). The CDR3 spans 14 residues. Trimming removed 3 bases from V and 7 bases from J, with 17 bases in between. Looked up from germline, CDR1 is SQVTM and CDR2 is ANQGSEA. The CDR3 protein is CSVDYNPDGNTQYF. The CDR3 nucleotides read TGCAGCGTTGATTACAACCCCGACGGGAATACGCAGTATTTT.

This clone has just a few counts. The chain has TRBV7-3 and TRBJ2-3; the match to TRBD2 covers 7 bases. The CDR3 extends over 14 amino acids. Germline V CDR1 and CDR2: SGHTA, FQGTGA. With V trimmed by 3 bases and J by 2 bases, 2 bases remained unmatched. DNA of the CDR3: TGTGCCAGCAGCTTCGGGGGGTACACAGATACGCAGTATTTT. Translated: CASSFGGYTDTQYF.

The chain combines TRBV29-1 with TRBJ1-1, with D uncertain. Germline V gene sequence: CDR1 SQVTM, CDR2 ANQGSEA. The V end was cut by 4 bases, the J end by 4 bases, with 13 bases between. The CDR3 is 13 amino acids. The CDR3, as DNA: TGCAGCGTTGCGGAGGGTCGGGGCACTGAAGCTTTCTTT. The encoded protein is CSVAEGRGTEAFF.

CDR3: CAWSVAGNEQFF. The CDR3 coding sequence is TGTGCCTGGAGTGTGGCAGGCAATGAGCAGTTCTTC. The V gene is TRBV30, the J gene TRBJ2-1, with D unclear. The length of the CDR3 is 12 residues. CDR1 is GTSNPN, CDR2 SVGIG, per germline (reference sequence). Deletions cut 0 bases from V and 6 bases from J, with 6 bases between. Filled out from reference TRBV30 and TRBJ2-1, the complete variable domain reads SQTIHQWPATLVQPVGSPLSLECTVEGTSNPNLYWYRQAAGRGLQLLFYSVGIGQISSEVPQNLSASRPQDRQFILSSKKLLLSDSGFYLCAWSVAGNEQFFGPGTRLTVL.

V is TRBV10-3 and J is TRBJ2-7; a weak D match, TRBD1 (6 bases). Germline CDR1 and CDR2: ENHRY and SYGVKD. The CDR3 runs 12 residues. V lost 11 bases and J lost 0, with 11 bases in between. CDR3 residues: CAAQGNSYEQYF. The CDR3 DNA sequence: TGTGCCGCACAGGGTAACTCCTACGAGCAGTACTTC.

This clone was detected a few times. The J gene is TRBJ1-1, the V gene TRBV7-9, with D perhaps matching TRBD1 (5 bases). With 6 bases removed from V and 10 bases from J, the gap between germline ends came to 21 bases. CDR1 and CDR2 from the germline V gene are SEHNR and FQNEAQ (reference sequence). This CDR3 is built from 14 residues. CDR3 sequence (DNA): TGTGCCAGCAGTTCTTCCCCTCAAGGGGCAGGAGCTTTCTTT. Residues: CASSSSPQGAGAFF.

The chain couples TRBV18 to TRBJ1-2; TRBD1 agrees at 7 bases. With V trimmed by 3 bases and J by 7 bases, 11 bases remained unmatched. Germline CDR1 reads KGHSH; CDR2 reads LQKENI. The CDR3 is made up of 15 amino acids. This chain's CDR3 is CASSPTRDSEGGYTF. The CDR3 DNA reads TGTGCCAGCTCACCCACGCGGGACAGCGAGGGTGGCTACACCTTC.

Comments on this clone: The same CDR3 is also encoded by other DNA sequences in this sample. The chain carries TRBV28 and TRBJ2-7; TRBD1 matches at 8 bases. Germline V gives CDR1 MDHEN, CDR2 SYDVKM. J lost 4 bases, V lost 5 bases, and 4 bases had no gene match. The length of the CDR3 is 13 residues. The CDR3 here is CASSPGQGYEQYV. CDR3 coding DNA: TGTGCCAGCAGTCCCGGACAGGGATACGAGCAGTACGTC.

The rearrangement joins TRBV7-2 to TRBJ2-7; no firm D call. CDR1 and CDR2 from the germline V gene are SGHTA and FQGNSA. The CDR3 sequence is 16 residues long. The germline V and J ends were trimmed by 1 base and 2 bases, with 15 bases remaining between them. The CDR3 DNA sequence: TGTGCCAGCAGCTTAGGTCCGGGCGGCGGAGCCTACGAGCAGTACTTC. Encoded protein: CASSLGPGGGAYEQYF.

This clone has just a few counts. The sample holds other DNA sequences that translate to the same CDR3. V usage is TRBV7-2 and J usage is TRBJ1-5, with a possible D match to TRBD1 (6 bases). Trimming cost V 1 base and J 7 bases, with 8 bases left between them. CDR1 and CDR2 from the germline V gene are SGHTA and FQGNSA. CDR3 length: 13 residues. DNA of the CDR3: TGTGCCAGCAGCTTAGACAGGGACCAGCCCCAGCATTTT. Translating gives CASSLDRDQPQHF.

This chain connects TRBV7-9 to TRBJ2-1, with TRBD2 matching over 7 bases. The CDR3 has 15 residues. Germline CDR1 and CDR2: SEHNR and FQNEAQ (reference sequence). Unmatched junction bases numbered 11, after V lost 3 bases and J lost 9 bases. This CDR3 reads CASSFGGSRLGEQFF. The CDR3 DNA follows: TGTGCCAGCAGCTTTGGCGGGAGCCGCTTGGGTGAGCAGTTCTTC. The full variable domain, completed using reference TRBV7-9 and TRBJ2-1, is DTGVSQNPRHKITKRGQNVTFRCDPISEHNRLYWYRQTLGQGPEFLTYFQNEAQLEKSRLLSDRFSAERPKGSFSTLEIQRTEQGDSAMYLCASSFGGSRLGEQFFGPGTRLTVL.

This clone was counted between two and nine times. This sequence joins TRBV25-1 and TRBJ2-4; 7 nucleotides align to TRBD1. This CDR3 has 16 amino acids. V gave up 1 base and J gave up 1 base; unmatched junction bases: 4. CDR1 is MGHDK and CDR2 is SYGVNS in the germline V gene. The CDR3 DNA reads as TGTGCCAGCAGTGAATGGACAGGTGGGGCCAAAAACATTCAGTACTTC. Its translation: CASSEWTGGAKNIQYF.

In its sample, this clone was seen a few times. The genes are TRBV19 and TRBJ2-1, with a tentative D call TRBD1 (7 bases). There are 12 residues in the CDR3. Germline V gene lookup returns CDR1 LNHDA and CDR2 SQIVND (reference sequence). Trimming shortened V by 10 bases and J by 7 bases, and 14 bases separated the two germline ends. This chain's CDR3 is CAIETGRNEQFF. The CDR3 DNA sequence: TGTGCCATCGAGACAGGGAGGAATGAGCAGTTCTTC.

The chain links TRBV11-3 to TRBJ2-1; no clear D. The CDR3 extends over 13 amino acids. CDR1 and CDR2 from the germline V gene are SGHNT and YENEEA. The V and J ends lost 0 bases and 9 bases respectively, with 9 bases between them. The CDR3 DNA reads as TGTGCCAGCAGCTTAGAGGGTCGGGCTGAGCAGTTCTTC. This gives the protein CASSLEGRAEQFF.

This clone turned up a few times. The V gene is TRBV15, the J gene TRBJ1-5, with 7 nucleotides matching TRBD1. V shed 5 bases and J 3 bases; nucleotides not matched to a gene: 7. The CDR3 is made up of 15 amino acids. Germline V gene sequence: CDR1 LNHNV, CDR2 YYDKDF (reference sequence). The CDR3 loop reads CATSPGQYTNQPQHF. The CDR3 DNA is TGTGCCACCAGCCCGGGACAGTATACCAATCAGCCCCAGCATTTT.

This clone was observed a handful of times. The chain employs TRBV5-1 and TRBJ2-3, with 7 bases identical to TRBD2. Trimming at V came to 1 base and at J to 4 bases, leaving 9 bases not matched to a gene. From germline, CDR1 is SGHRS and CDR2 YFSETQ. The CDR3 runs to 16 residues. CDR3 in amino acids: CASSLPSGVRADTQYF. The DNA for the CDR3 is TGCGCCAGCAGCTTGCCCAGCGGGGTCCGGGCAGATACGCAGTATTTT.

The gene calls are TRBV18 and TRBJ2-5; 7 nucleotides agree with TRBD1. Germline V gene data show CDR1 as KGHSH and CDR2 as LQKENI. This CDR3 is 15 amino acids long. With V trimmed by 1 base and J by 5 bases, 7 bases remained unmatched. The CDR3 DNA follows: TGTGCCAGCTCACCACAGACAGGGACCCGGGAGACCCAGTACTTC. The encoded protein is CASSPQTGTRETQYF.

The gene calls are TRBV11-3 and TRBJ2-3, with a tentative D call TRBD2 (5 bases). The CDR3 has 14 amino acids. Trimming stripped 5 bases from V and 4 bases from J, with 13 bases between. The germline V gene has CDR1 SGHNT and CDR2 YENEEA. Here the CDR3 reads CASSLPRVADTQYF. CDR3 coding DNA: TGTGCCAGCAGCCTCCCGCGGGTCGCAGATACGCAGTATTTT.

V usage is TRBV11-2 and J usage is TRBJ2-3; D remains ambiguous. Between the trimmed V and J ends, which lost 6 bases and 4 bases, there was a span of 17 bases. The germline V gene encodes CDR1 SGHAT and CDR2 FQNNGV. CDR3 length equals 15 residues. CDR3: CASSSTWGRADTQYF. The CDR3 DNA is TGTGCCAGCAGTTCGACCTGGGGTAGGGCAGATACGCAGTATTTT.

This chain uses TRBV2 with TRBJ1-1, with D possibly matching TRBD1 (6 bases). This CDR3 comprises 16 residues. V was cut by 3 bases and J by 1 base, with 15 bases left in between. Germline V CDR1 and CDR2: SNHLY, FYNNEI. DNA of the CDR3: TGTGCCAGCAGTGATGGGGGGCACGACAAGAACACTGAAGCTTTCTTT. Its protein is CASSDGGHDKNTEAFF.

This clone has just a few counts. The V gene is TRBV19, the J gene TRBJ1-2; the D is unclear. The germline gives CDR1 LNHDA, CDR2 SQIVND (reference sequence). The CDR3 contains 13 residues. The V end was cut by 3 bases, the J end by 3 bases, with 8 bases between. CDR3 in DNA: TGTGCCAGTAGTATCATCGGTGACTATGGCTACACCTTC. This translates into CASSIIGDYGYTF.

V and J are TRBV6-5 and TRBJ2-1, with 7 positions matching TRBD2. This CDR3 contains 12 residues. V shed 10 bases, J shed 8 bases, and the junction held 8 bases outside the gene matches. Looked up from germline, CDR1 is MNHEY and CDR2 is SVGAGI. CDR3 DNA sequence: TGTGCCACCCGTAGGACTAGAGATGAGCAGTTCTTC. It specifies CATRRTRDEQFF.

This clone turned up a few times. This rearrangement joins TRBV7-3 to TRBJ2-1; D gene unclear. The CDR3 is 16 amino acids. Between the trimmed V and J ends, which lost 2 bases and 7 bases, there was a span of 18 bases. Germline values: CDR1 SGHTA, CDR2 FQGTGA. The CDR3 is CASSLSAVLSLNEQFF. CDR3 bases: TGTGCCAGCAGCTTATCTGCAGTATTAAGTTTGAATGAGCAGTTCTTC.